These T cell receptor beta chains were read from a single sample in a study of T-cell reconstitution after alpha-beta-depleted transplantation in children. TCRdb fed the PCR reads into MiXCR, producing one record per CDR3 protein. This sample has around 490,000 distinct CDR3 sequences; around 10% occur once, and the top ten carry about 14%. Sequencing was performed on PBMCs, mostly from graft donor cells, taken 180 days after TCRalphabeta/CD19-depleted stem cell transplant. The receptors come from a female patient aged 2 to 10 who had a stem cell transplant for aplastic anemia, so the T cells may come from the graft donor. Both conserved end residues are part of each CDR3. The order of the fields is CDR3 DNA, CDR3 protein, V gene, D gene, clone size, J gene. The D gene is left open where the match is weak. Some rows have no size entry. The others give once, few or many, or a class for an expanded clone.

CDR3nt: TGTGCCAGCAGCTTAGCTCAGGGGTTGGAGACCCAGTACTTC
CDR3aa: CASSLAQGLETQYF
v_gene: TRBV7-2
d_gene: .
abundance: many
j_gene: TRBJ2-5

CDR3nt: TGTGCCAGCAGCTTGTCAATCCAGGGGGCTAACTATGGCTACACCTTC
CDR3aa: CASSLSIQGANYGYTF
v_gene: TRBV5-5
d_gene: TRBD1
abundance: few
j_gene: TRBJ1-2

CDR3nt: TGCAGTGCTTCATGGACTAGCGGGCCCTCTACGAAGCAGTACTTC
CDR3aa: CSASWTSGPSTKQYF
v_gene: TRBV20-1
d_gene: TRBD2
abundance: .
j_gene: TRBJ2-7

CDR3nt: TGTGCCAGCAGTTTACGACAAACCAACAATGAGCAGTTCTTC
CDR3aa: CASSLRQTNNEQFF
v_gene: TRBV12-3/TRBV12-4
d_gene: .
abundance: many
j_gene: TRBJ2-1

CDR3nt: TGTGCCAGCAGCTTCTCGGACAGGGACACCGGGGAGCTGTTTTTT
CDR3aa: CASSFSDRDTGELFF
v_gene: TRBV7-9
d_gene: TRBD1
abundance: few
j_gene: TRBJ2-2

CDR3nt: TGTGCCAGCAGGGTGGACAGGGCCACTGAAGCTTTCTTT
CDR3aa: CASRVDRATEAFF
v_gene: TRBV2
d_gene: TRBD1
abundance: few
j_gene: TRBJ1-1

CDR3nt: TGTGCCAGCTCACCATTCGGGACAGGCGAACCCACAGATACGCAGTATTTT
CDR3aa: CASSPFGTGEPTDTQYF
v_gene: TRBV18
d_gene: TRBD1
abundance: few
j_gene: TRBJ2-3

CDR3nt: TGCGCCAGCAGCTCGCACGCGGTGTTGGGGGATGGCTACACCTTC
CDR3aa: CASSSHAVLGDGYTF
v_gene: TRBV5-1
d_gene: .
abundance: .
j_gene: TRBJ1-2

CDR3nt: TGCGCCAGCAGCTTGGCCGGGACACCAGCCCAAGAGACCCAGTACTTC
CDR3aa: CASSLAGTPAQETQYF
v_gene: TRBV5-1
d_gene: .
abundance: few
j_gene: TRBJ2-5

CDR3nt: TGTGCCTGGAGTGACGGACGGAAGATCAACTATGGCTACACCTTC
CDR3aa: CAWSDGRKINYGYTF
v_gene: TRBV30
d_gene: .
abundance: .
j_gene: TRBJ1-2

CDR3nt: TGTGCCAGCAGTTTTTCGGGGTACGGGGCCAACGTCCTGACTTTC
CDR3aa: CASSFSGYGANVLTF
v_gene: TRBV28
d_gene: .
abundance: .
j_gene: TRBJ2-6

CDR3nt: TGTGCCAGCAGCCAAGAAACAGGGTGGCCGGAAAATGAGCAGTTCTTC
CDR3aa: CASSQETGWPENEQFF
v_gene: TRBV3-1
d_gene: .
abundance: few
j_gene: TRBJ2-1

CDR3nt: TGTGCCAGCAGCCCCCTGTCGGGGAGTCTTGGCACAGATACGCAGTATTTT
CDR3aa: CASSPLSGSLGTDTQYF
v_gene: TRBV7-9
d_gene: .
abundance: .
j_gene: TRBJ2-3

CDR3nt: TGCAGTGCTACCAGGATGAGGTATGGCTACACCTTC
CDR3aa: CSATRMRYGYTF
v_gene: TRBV20-1
d_gene: .
abundance: .
j_gene: TRBJ1-2

CDR3nt: TGTGCCAGCAGCCTCTCAGCGGTCTCCTACGAGCAGTACTTC
CDR3aa: CASSLSAVSYEQYF
v_gene: TRBV3-1
d_gene: .
abundance: few
j_gene: TRBJ2-7

CDR3nt: TGTGCCAGCACGTTAGCACCCAGCTCCTACGAGCAGTACTTC
CDR3aa: CASTLAPSSYEQYF
v_gene: TRBV28
d_gene: .
abundance: few
j_gene: TRBJ2-7

CDR3nt: TGTGCCAGCAGTTCGACAGGGTTAGATACGCAGTATTTT
CDR3aa: CASSSTGLDTQYF
v_gene: TRBV12-3/TRBV12-4
d_gene: TRBD1
abundance: few
j_gene: TRBJ2-3

CDR3nt: TGTGCCAGCACCCTAGCTCGAGGGCCGTACACCGGGGAGCTGTTTTTT
CDR3aa: CASTLARGPYTGELFF
v_gene: TRBV11-2
d_gene: .
abundance: .
j_gene: TRBJ2-2

CDR3nt: TGCAGTGCTAGTTTACTAGGGGACAATGAGCAGTTCTTC
CDR3aa: CSASLLGDNEQFF
v_gene: TRBV20-1
d_gene: .
abundance: few
j_gene: TRBJ2-1

CDR3nt: TGTGCCAGCAGTTTATCCCTCAATGAGCAGTTCTTC
CDR3aa: CASSLSLNEQFF
v_gene: TRBV27
d_gene: .
abundance: many
j_gene: TRBJ2-1

CDR3nt: TGTGCCAGCAGTTACCGCGCTGGCGGGAGGCCAGATACGCAGTATTTT
CDR3aa: CASSYRAGGRPDTQYF
v_gene: TRBV6-5
d_gene: TRBD2
abundance: few
j_gene: TRBJ2-3

CDR3nt: TGTGCCAGCAGCCGAAAGACAGGGGGCGTCACCGGGGAGCTGTTTTTT
CDR3aa: CASSRKTGGVTGELFF
v_gene: TRBV7-3
d_gene: TRBD1
abundance: many
j_gene: TRBJ2-2

CDR3nt: TGCGCCAGCAGCCAAGACTGGACAGGGACGGAGACCCAGTACTTC
CDR3aa: CASSQDWTGTETQYF
v_gene: TRBV4-3
d_gene: TRBD1
abundance: .
j_gene: TRBJ2-5

CDR3nt: TGTGCCAGCAGCTTAGCGGCACTAGCGGGCACAGATACGCAGTATTTT
CDR3aa: CASSLAALAGTDTQYF
v_gene: TRBV7-2
d_gene: TRBD2
abundance: few
j_gene: TRBJ2-3

CDR3nt: TGTGCCAGCAGTTTCGGGTGGTTAGCAGCCAAAAACATTCAGTACTTC
CDR3aa: CASSFGWLAAKNIQYF
v_gene: TRBV28
d_gene: .
abundance: .
j_gene: TRBJ2-4

CDR3nt: TGTGCCAGCAGCTTAGGACAGAGCAACTCCTACAATGAGCAGTTCTTC
CDR3aa: CASSLGQSNSYNEQFF
v_gene: TRBV7-7
d_gene: .
abundance: .
j_gene: TRBJ2-1

CDR3nt: TGTGCCAGCAGTTTTTCGACACTTCTAGCCAAAAACATTCAGTACTTC
CDR3aa: CASSFSTLLAKNIQYF
v_gene: TRBV27
d_gene: .
abundance: .
j_gene: TRBJ2-4

CDR3nt: TGCAGTGCTAGACAGGGGGCGCGCACCGGGGAGCTGTTTTTT
CDR3aa: CSARQGARTGELFF
v_gene: TRBV20-1
d_gene: TRBD1
abundance: many
j_gene: TRBJ2-2

CDR3nt: TGTGCCAGCGGCACTGCGGGTTCACCCCTCCACTTT
CDR3aa: CASGTAGSPLHF
v_gene: TRBV7-3
d_gene: .
abundance: few
j_gene: TRBJ1-6

CDR3nt: TGTGCCAGCAGCCCGCAGCAGGGACTAGCAGTAGATACGCAGTATTTT
CDR3aa: CASSPQQGLAVDTQYF
v_gene: TRBV7-2
d_gene: TRBD2
abundance: few
j_gene: TRBJ2-3

CDR3nt: TGTGCCAGCAGTTTCCAGGGTTTCGACGAGCAGTACTTC
CDR3aa: CASSFQGFDEQYF
v_gene: TRBV28
d_gene: .
abundance: .
j_gene: TRBJ2-7

CDR3nt: TGCGCCAGCAGCCACATATCGGGACAGGGAGGCGAAAAACTGTTTTTT
CDR3aa: CASSHISGQGGEKLFF
v_gene: TRBV4-3
d_gene: TRBD1
abundance: few
j_gene: TRBJ1-4

CDR3nt: TGTGCCACCAGCAGAGAGGGTCTGTCCCACAATCAGCCCCAGCATTTT
CDR3aa: CATSREGLSHNQPQHF
v_gene: TRBV15
d_gene: .
abundance: few
j_gene: TRBJ1-5

CDR3nt: TGCAGTGCCTCAGACAGATCTAACTATGGCTACACCTTC
CDR3aa: CSASDRSNYGYTF
v_gene: TRBV20-1
d_gene: .
abundance: few
j_gene: TRBJ1-2

CDR3nt: TGTGCCAGCTCAGACCGGGACAGGAGTAACGGGGAGCTGTTTTTT
CDR3aa: CASSDRDRSNGELFF
v_gene: TRBV18
d_gene: TRBD1
abundance: few
j_gene: TRBJ2-2

CDR3nt: TGTGCCAGCAGCCAAGAGCACAGCATGAACACTGAAGCTTTCTTT
CDR3aa: CASSQEHSMNTEAFF
v_gene: TRBV3-1
d_gene: .
abundance: .
j_gene: TRBJ1-1

CDR3nt: TGCGCCAGCAGCTTGGCCCTAGCGGGAGGGCCCTCAGGATACAATGAGCAGTTCTTC
CDR3aa: CASSLALAGGPSGYNEQFF
v_gene: TRBV5-1
d_gene: TRBD2
abundance: .
j_gene: TRBJ2-1

CDR3nt: TGTGCCAGCAGCTTGGGTTTGGACGGACGGATCAATCAGCCCCAGCATTTT
CDR3aa: CASSLGLDGRINQPQHF
v_gene: TRBV5-5
d_gene: .
abundance: .
j_gene: TRBJ1-5

CDR3nt: TGTGCCAGCAGTTTACTTGCGGGAGGGGCCGGGGAGCGGTTTTTT
CDR3aa: CASSLLAGGAGERFF
v_gene: TRBV27
d_gene: TRBD2
abundance: once
j_gene: TRBJ2-2

CDR3nt: TGTGCCAGCAGTCCCGGGGGCGCGAGGGCCACGGAGACCCAGTACTTC
CDR3aa: CASSPGGARATETQYF
v_gene: TRBV28
d_gene: .
abundance: many
j_gene: TRBJ2-5

CDR3nt: TGTGCCAGCAGCTTACGCAGCGGCAGGACATACTCTGGAAACACCATATATTTT
CDR3aa: CASSLRSGRTYSGNTIYF
v_gene: TRBV7-2
d_gene: .
abundance: .
j_gene: TRBJ1-3

CDR3nt: TGTGCCAGCAGTTTCCTAGCGGTCTACAATGAGCAGTTCTTC
CDR3aa: CASSFLAVYNEQFF
v_gene: TRBV28
d_gene: TRBD2
abundance: many
j_gene: TRBJ2-1

CDR3nt: TGCGCCGGGGGACAGGGCTCCTACGAGCAGTACTTC
CDR3aa: CAGGQGSYEQYF
v_gene: TRBV10-2
d_gene: TRBD1
abundance: few
j_gene: TRBJ2-7